The 26 T cell receptor beta chains reported below all come from one sample, sequenced in a study of OX40 agonist ivuxolimab in advanced cancers. The table came from immunoSEQ multiplex PCR; TCRdb's copy has only in-frame clones and leaves some out. The repertoire holds some 21,000 clones, around 68% seen once, with roughly 12% in the top ten. The material sequenced was CD4+ or CD8+ T cells sorted from blood, taken in a trial of the OX40 agonist ivuxolimab. Receptor source: an adult with an advanced solid tumor such as melanoma, head and neck, liver or kidney cancer.

V gene TRBV7-6 combines with J gene TRBJ2-7, with TRBD1 matching over 7 bases. V lost 4 bases to trimming and J lost 4 bases; unmatched junction nucleotides: 7. The germline V gene encodes CDR1 SGHVS and CDR2 FNYEAQ. This CDR3 comprises 14 residues. CDR3 sequence (DNA): TGTGCCAGCAGCTCAACGGGACAGCTTTACGAGCAGTACTTC. Translated: CASSSTGQLYEQYF.

V usage is TRBV27 and J usage is TRBJ2-4, with D possibly being TRBD2 (6 bases). Trimming took 6 bases from V and 0 from J, leaving 18 bases between them. From germline, CDR1 is MNHEY and CDR2 SMNVEV (reference sequence). The CDR3 runs 17 residues. CDR3 sequence: CASSSLVRGLAKNIQYF. The CDR3 coding sequence is TGTGCCAGCAGCTCACTTGTACGGGGACTAGCCAAAAACATTCAGTACTTC.

V gene TRBV9 combines with J gene TRBJ2-3; 9 positions agree with TRBD2. J gave up 3 bases and V 3 bases, and 2 bases lay outside the gene matches. The CDR3 length is 14 residues. From germline, CDR1 is SGDLS and CDR2 YYNGEE. Here the CDR3 reads CASSESGGTDTQYF. As DNA, the CDR3 is TGTGCCAGCAGCGAGAGCGGGGGGACAGATACGCAGTATTTT. Full variable domain (remainder filled in from reference TRBV9 and TRBJ2-3): DSGVTQTPKHLITATGQRVTLRCSPRSGDLSVYWYQQSLDQGLQFLIQYYNGEERAKGNILERFSAQQFPDLHSELNLSSLELGDSALYFCASSESGGTDTQYFGPGTRLTVL.

The chain is built from TRBV5-1 and TRBJ2-4, with D possibly matching TRBD1 (6 bases). Trimming shortened V by 0 bases and J by 2 bases, and 12 bases separated the two germline ends. CDR1 is SGHRS and CDR2 is YFSETQ in the germline V gene. This CDR3 is built from 16 residues. CDR3 DNA: TGCGCCAGCAGCTTGGGACAGGCCACTCCCAAAAACATTCAGTACTTC. It specifies CASSLGQATPKNIQYF. The full variable domain, with the rest looked up from reference TRBV5-1 and TRBJ2-4, is KAGVTQTPRYLIKTRGQQVTLSCSPISGHRSVSWYQQTPGQGLQFLFEYFSETQRNKGNFPGRFSGRQFSNSRSEMNVSTLELGDSALYLCASSLGQATPKNIQYFGAGTRLSVL.

The gene calls are TRBV5-5 and TRBJ1-5, with D perhaps TRBD1 (6 bases). CDR1 and CDR2 (germline): SGHKS, YYEKEE (reference sequence). This CDR3 is built from 16 residues. V was trimmed by 3 bases and J by 5 bases, leaving 18 bases between them. The CDR3 region has the DNA TGTGCCAGCAGCTCGGGGGAGGCAGGGGAGGATCAGCCCCAGCATTTT. Its translation: CASSSGEAGEDQPQHF.

The count of this clone is one. The chain couples TRBV5-4 to TRBJ2-1; 9 bases agree with TRBD2. Germline V lookup: CDR1 SGHNT, CDR2 YYREEE (reference sequence). The V gene end was trimmed by 1 base and the J gene end by 3 bases; junction bases not matched to a gene: 5. CDR3 length: 16 amino acids. The CDR3 protein is CASSLFTSGRYNEQFF. The CDR3 DNA sequence: TGTGCCAGCAGCTTGTTTACTAGCGGGCGCTACAATGAGCAGTTCTTC. Complete variable domain (other parts from reference TRBV5-4 and TRBJ2-1): ETGVTQSPTHLIKTRGQQVTLRCSSQSGHNTVSWYQQALGQGPQFIFQYYREEENGRGNFPPRFSGLQFPNYSSELNVNALELDDSALYLCASSLFTSGRYNEQFFGPGTRLTVL.

Worth noting for this clone: Other DNA sequences from this sample encode an identical CDR3 as well. The rearrangement uses TRBV5-1 and TRBJ2-3, with no clear D. Trimming cost V 0 bases and J 0 bases, with 5 bases left between them. Germline-derived CDR1 and CDR2 are SGHRS and YFSETQ. The CDR3 totals 14 residues. The CDR3 reads CASSLGASTDTQYF. DNA of the CDR3: TGCGCCAGCAGCTTGGGTGCTAGCACAGATACGCAGTATTTT.

In its sample, this clone is medium-sized. The chain uses TRBV7-6 and TRBJ1-6; D remains ambiguous. The length of the CDR3 is 13 residues. V dropped 1 base and J dropped 10 bases, with 8 bases sitting between them. The germline V gene encodes CDR1 SGHVS and CDR2 FNYEAQ. CDR3 sequence reads: CASSLEARSPLHF. The DNA of the CDR3 is TGTGCCAGCAGCTTAGAGGCGAGATCACCCCTCCACTTT.

The CDR3 here is CASSLEVGDEQYF. DNA for the CDR3: TGTGCCAGCAGCTTAGAGGTGGGGGACGAGCAGTACTTC. The chain has TRBV7-8 and TRBJ2-7; perhaps D is TRBD1 or TRBD2 (5 bases each). Germline loops: CDR1 SGHVS, CDR2 FQNEAQ. Trimming cost V 1 base and J 5 bases, with 9 bases left between them. CDR3 length: 13 amino acids.

This chain uses TRBV10-3 with TRBJ2-1; 7 bases line up with TRBD2. From germline, CDR1 is ENHRY and CDR2 SYGVKD. V dropped 4 bases and J dropped 0; count of bases not matched to a gene: 3. CDR3 length equals 15 residues. CDR3 sequence reads: CAISVLAHSYNEQFF. CDR3 nucleotide sequence: TGTGCCATCAGTGTACTAGCGCACTCCTACAATGAGCAGTTCTTC.

The genes are TRBV28 and TRBJ2-7; maybe TRBD2 (5 bases). The CDR3 runs to 12 residues. The V end lost 8 bases, the J end lost 2 bases, and 10 bases lay between the germline ends. Germline V gives CDR1 MDHEN, CDR2 SYDVKM. Here the CDR3 DNA reads TGTGCCAGCGCGGGTTTGACCTACGAGCAGTACTTC. It is translated as CASAGLTYEQYF.

J is TRBJ2-1 and V is TRBV5-8, with 8 bases aligning to TRBD1. The CDR3 contains 14 residues. V dropped 4 bases and J dropped 8; count of bases not matched to a gene: 8. From germline, CDR1 is SGHTS and CDR2 YDEGEE. CDR3 protein: CASSLLDRADEQFF. As DNA, the CDR3 is TGTGCCAGCAGCCTCCTGGACAGGGCGGATGAGCAGTTCTTC. The complete variable domain, with remaining parts taken from reference TRBV5-8 and TRBJ2-1, reads EAGVTQSPTHLIKTRGQQATLRCSPISGHTSVYWYQQALGLGLQFLLWYDEGEERNRGNFPPRFSGRQFPNYSSELNVNALELEDSALYLCASSLLDRADEQFFGPGTRLTVL.

V gene TRBV4-1 combines with J gene TRBJ1-2, with D possibly being TRBD1 (5 bases). Trimming took off 0 bases at V and 4 bases at J, with 12 bases between the two ends. The CDR3 spans 15 residues. Germline-derived CDR1 and CDR2 are MGHRA and YSYEKL. CDR3 residues: CASSQDQGSGYGYTF. CDR3 DNA sequence: TGCGCCAGCAGCCAAGATCAGGGATCGGGCTATGGCTACACCTTC.

CDR3 residues: CASSSRSGLLYEQYF. The CDR3 DNA is TGTGCCAGTAGTAGTCGGTCAGGACTACTATACGAGCAGTACTTC. The chain uses TRBV19 and TRBJ2-7; D might be TRBD2 (6 bases). Germline V gene data show CDR1 as LNHDA and CDR2 as SQIVND (reference sequence). This CDR3 spans 15 amino acids. Trimming pared 4 bases from V and 4 bases from J, leaving 17 bases between.

CDR3 DNA sequence: TGTGCCAGCAGTTGGACAGGATACACCGGGGAGCTGTTTTTT. It yields the protein CASSWTGYTGELFF. The chain recombines TRBV28 with TRBJ2-2, with 7 bases that match TRBD1. The CDR3 consists of 14 residues. The germline gives CDR1 MDHEN, CDR2 SYDVKM. The V segment lost 4 bases and the J segment 3 bases; nucleotides outside the gene matches: 2.

The chain is built from TRBV18 and TRBJ1-1; a possible D gene is TRBD1 (5 bases). CDR3 length: 15 residues. Trimming cost V 1 base and J 8 bases, with 17 bases left between them. CDR1 and CDR2 (germline): KGHSH, LQKENI. CDR3 DNA sequence: TGTGCCAGCTCACCACTCCCTGTCAAGGGGTCGGAAGCTTTCTTT. Amino acid sequence: CASSPLPVKGSEAFF.

The rearrangement uses TRBV10-3 and TRBJ1-1; 8 bases map to TRBD1. The CDR3 extends over 13 amino acids. The germline V gene has CDR1 ENHRY and CDR2 SYGVKD. With V trimmed by 11 bases and J by 1 base, 6 bases remained unmatched. In DNA, the CDR3 is TGTGCCGGGTCAGGGGGCAGGAACACTGAAGCTTTCTTT. It translates to CAGSGGRNTEAFF.

The gene calls are TRBV5-4 and TRBJ2-7, with 8 bases identical to TRBD1. The V and J ends lost 4 bases and 2 bases, in that order; junction bases with no gene match: 11. The V gene's germline CDR1 is SGHNT and CDR2 YYREEE (reference sequence). This CDR3 region has 16 residues. This CDR3 is CASSGGPGGRAYEQYF. The CDR3, as DNA: TGTGCCAGCAGCGGGGGTCCAGGGGGCCGCGCCTACGAGCAGTACTTC.

This chain joins TRBV7-8 and TRBJ2-1, with a possible D match to TRBD1 (6 bases). This CDR3 has 15 residues. Between the trimmed V and J ends, which lost 0 bases and 8 bases, there was a span of 14 bases. From germline, CDR1 is SGHVS and CDR2 FQNEAQ. The CDR3: CASSLAVLDSYEQFF. The DNA for the CDR3 is TGTGCCAGCAGCTTAGCGGTCCTGGACAGTTATGAGCAGTTCTTC.

This chain's CDR3 is CASSDSYEQYF. The CDR3 DNA reads TGTGCCAGCAGTGATTCCTACGAGCAGTACTTC. This chain links TRBV6-1 with TRBJ2-7, with D unclear. Germline CDR1 is MNHNS and CDR2 is SASEGT. Trimming left V 3 bases short and J 1 base short, with 1 base between. The CDR3 loop spans 11 amino acids.

The chain couples TRBV11-2 to TRBJ1-4; 8 bases are a match to TRBD1. CDR1 is SGHAT and CDR2 is FQNNGV in the germline V gene. V was clipped by 3 bases and J by 3 bases; unmatched bases: 9. The CDR3 contains 17 residues. CDR3: CASSLSGQGWANEKLFF. The CDR3 DNA reads TGTGCCAGCAGCTTGTCCGGACAGGGTTGGGCTAATGAAAAACTGTTTTTT.

This clone was found a few times. The CDR3 is CASLIQGLANVLTF. The CDR3 coding sequence is TGTGCCAGTCTGATACAGGGACTGGCCAACGTCCTGACTTTC. The genes are TRBV2 and TRBJ2-6; tentatively, D is TRBD1 or TRBD2 (6 bases each). Between the trimmed V and J ends, which lost 9 bases and 6 bases, there was a span of 15 bases. The CDR3 has 14 amino acids. The germline V gene has CDR1 SNHLY and CDR2 FYNNEI.

This chain joins TRBV7-9 and TRBJ1-1; D gene unclear. Germline lookup yields CDR1 SEHNR and CDR2 FQNEAQ (reference sequence). The CDR3 runs 13 residues. The V gene lost 5 bases and the J gene lost 7 bases, with 14 bases spanning the gap. CDR3 nucleotide sequence: TGTGCCAGCAGCGTCCCCGACCGACATGAAGCTTTCTTT. It codes for CASSVPDRHEAFF.

This rearrangement joins TRBV5-4 to TRBJ2-7; D unclear. This CDR3 is built from 15 residues. V lost 2 bases, J lost 5 bases, and 17 bases lay in between. Germline CDR1 SGHNT, CDR2 YYREEE (reference sequence). The CDR3 here is CASSLHPAGVDEQYF. The CDR3 DNA reads TGTGCCAGCAGCTTACACCCGGCAGGAGTAGACGAGCAGTACTTC.

The chain employs TRBV5-4 and TRBJ2-5; 10 bases fit TRBD2. Germline values: CDR1 SGHNT, CDR2 YYREEE (reference sequence). The trim removed 0 bases at V and 5 bases at J, leaving 4 bases unmatched. The CDR3 covers 15 residues. This CDR3 reads CASSLGAGGHETQYF. In DNA form, the CDR3 reads TGTGCCAGCAGCTTGGGAGCGGGGGGGCATGAGACCCAGTACTTC.

The sample holds a few counts of this clone. The chain combines TRBV4-2 with TRBJ1-2, with 8 bases aligning to TRBD1. This CDR3 comprises 15 residues. CDR1 and CDR2 (germline): LGHNA, YNFKEQ. The J segment lost 6 bases and the V segment lost 1 base, leaving 7 bases of the junction unmatched. The chain's CDR3 is CASSQGEDRADGYTF. The CDR3 DNA reads TGTGCCAGCAGCCAAGGGGAGGACAGGGCGGATGGCTACACCTTC.